A selection of T cell receptor beta chains follows, all from one sample in a study of blood T cell repertoires in COVID-19. TCRdb keeps only in-frame clones here, not all; method: immunoSEQ multiplex PCR. Here the sample spans around 220,000 clones, roughly 90% being singletons. Material: peripheral blood. All receptors derive from a woman between 45 and 65 years old with acute or convalescent COVID-19. The CDR3 runs from the conserved cysteine through the conserved F or W. D genes are given only for firm matches. The size of a clone is reported for some rows only, either as once, few or many, or as a class for expanded clones.

v_gene	d_gene	abundance	j_gene	CDR3aa	CDR3nt
TRBV9	NA	NA	TRBJ2-5	CASSRTEETQYF	TGTGCCAGCAGCCGAACAGAAGAGACCCAGTACTTC
TRBV5-4	NA	NA	TRBJ2-3	CASSLEEGSDTQYF	TGTGCCAGCAGCTTGGAGGAGGGTTCAGATACGCAGTATTTT
TRBV30	TRBD1	NA	TRBJ1-2	CAWRDRGRYGYTF	TGTGCCTGGCGGGATAGGGGGCGTTATGGCTACACCTTC
TRBV29-1	NA	NA	TRBJ2-5	CSVESPLETQYF	TGCAGCGTTGAGTCCCCTTTGGAGACCCAGTACTTC
TRBV10-3	TRBD1	NA	TRBJ1-1	CAISEGGRGRGTGEAFF	TGTGCCATCAGTGAGGGGGGCAGAGGGAGAGGGACAGGTGAAGCTTTCTTT
TRBV18	NA	NA	TRBJ2-7	CASSPFGLEQYF	TGTGCCAGCTCACCATTCGGTCTCGAGCAGTACTTC
TRBV5-1	NA	NA	TRBJ1-4	CASSGGLGEKLFF	TGCGCCAGCAGCGGGGGACTCGGTGAAAAACTGTTTTTT
TRBV5-1	NA	NA	TRBJ1-2	CASSLSLRAYGYTF	TGCGCCAGCAGCTTGAGTTTGAGGGCCTATGGCTACACCTTC
TRBV18	NA	NA	TRBJ1-5	CASSPRAVTSGSNQPQHF	TGTGCCAGCTCACCACGGGCAGTCACGTCTGGGAGCAATCAGCCCCAGCATTTT
TRBV12-5	TRBD2	NA	TRBJ2-1	CASGSGLAGPFSSYNEQFF	TGTGCTAGTGGTTCTGGACTAGCGGGACCCTTTAGCTCCTACAATGAGCAGTTCTTC
TRBV10-2	TRBD1	NA	TRBJ1-5	CASLDGQGGQPQHF	TGCGCCAGCCTGGACGGACAGGGAGGTCAGCCCCAGCATTTT
TRBV7-2	NA	NA	TRBJ2-1	CASSPEDDTKQFF	TGTGCCAGCAGCCCCGAAGATGACACCAAGCAGTTCTTC
TRBV6-5	TRBD1	NA	TRBJ1-6	CASSWRTTGQGSALHF	TGTGCCAGCAGTTGGAGGACAACGGGACAGGGCTCGGCCCTCCACTTT
TRBV29-1	NA	NA	TRBJ2-7	CSVGPGQGAPEQYF	NA
TRBV4-3	TRBD1	NA	TRBJ1-2	CASSPGTGGGNYGYTF	TGCGCCAGCAGCCCCGGGACAGGGGGAGGAAACTATGGCTACACCTTC
TRBV4-1	NA	NA	TRBJ1-6	CASSQAMRQSYNSPLHF	TGCGCCAGCAGCCAAGCGATGAGGCAGTCCTATAATTCACCCCTCCACTTT
TRBV11-3	NA	NA	TRBJ2-7	CASSFYRVAYEQYF	TGTGCCAGCAGCTTCTACAGGGTAGCCTACGAGCAGTACTTC
TRBV5-1	TRBD2	NA	TRBJ2-5	CASSLETSGAGQTQYF	TGCGCCAGCAGCCTCGAGACTAGCGGGGCAGGGCAGACCCAGTACTTC
TRBV9	TRBD1	NA	TRBJ1-2	CASSGPSLTGGANYGYTF	TGTGCCAGCAGCGGTCCCAGCCTGACAGGGGGGGCGAACTATGGCTACACCTTC
TRBV9	TRBD2	NA	TRBJ2-3	CASSVAESGLAGGHSTDTQYF	TGTGCCAGCAGCGTAGCCGAATCGGGACTAGCGGGGGGGCACAGCACAGATACGCAGTATTTT
TRBV12-3/TRBV12-4	NA	NA	TRBJ2-1	CASALTRQAQFF	TGTGCCAGCGCCTTAACGAGACAGGCTCAGTTCTTC
TRBV7-2	TRBD2	NA	TRBJ2-5	CASSLVAGEVETQYF	TGTGCCAGCAGCTTAGTAGCGGGAGAGGTGGAGACCCAGTACTTC
TRBV24-1	NA	NA	TRBJ1-4	CATSDSGGGEKLFF	TGTGCCACCAGTGATTCTGGGGGAGGTGAAAAACTGTTTTTT
TRBV19	TRBD1	NA	TRBJ1-2	CASRRGTGDFYGYTF	TGTGCCAGTAGGCGAGGGACAGGGGATTTCTATGGCTACACCTTC
TRBV11-3	NA	NA	TRBJ2-2	CASSFMRVGELFF	TGTGCCAGCAGCTTTATGAGGGTCGGGGAGCTGTTTTTT
TRBV29-1	NA	NA	TRBJ2-5	CSVFPPRHQETQYF	TGCAGCGTTTTCCCTCCGCGACATCAAGAGACCCAGTACTTC
TRBV30	NA	NA	TRBJ2-1	CASHGGSYNEQFF	TGTGCCTCCCACGGGGGCTCCTACAATGAGCAGTTCTTC
TRBV12-5	NA	NA	TRBJ2-1	CASGSQVFSSYNEQFF	TGTGCTAGTGGTTCCCAGGTCTTCAGCTCCTACAATGAGCAGTTCTTC
TRBV9	NA	NA	TRBJ1-1	CASSGTINTEAFF	TGTGCCAGCAGCGGGACAATTAACACTGAAGCTTTCTTT
TRBV7-9	NA	once	TRBJ1-4	CASSLFGVAEKLFF	TGTGCCAGCAGCTTATTCGGGGTAGCAGAAAAACTGTTTTTT
TRBV5-4	NA	NA	TRBJ1-6	CASSDQGPWNSPLHF	TGTGCCAGCAGCGATCAGGGGCCATGGAATTCACCCCTCCACTTT
TRBV9	TRBD1	NA	TRBJ1-6	CASSPGGSYNSPLHF	TGTGCCAGCAGTCCAGGGGGATCGTATAATTCACCCCTCCACTTT
TRBV24-1	TRBD1	NA	TRBJ2-7	CATSEPGQTYEQYF	TGTGCCACCAGTGAACCGGGACAGACCTACGAGCAGTACTTC
TRBV19	TRBD1	NA	TRBJ2-5	CASSDRGKQETQYF	TGTGCCAGTAGCGACAGGGGTAAACAAGAGACCCAGTACTTC
TRBV7-8	NA	once	TRBJ1-6	CASSQTRTGDSPLHF	TGTGCCAGCAGCCAAACTAGAACCGGGGATTCACCCCTCCACTTT
TRBV5-6	NA	NA	TRBJ1-1	CASSPDAGAHTEAFF	TGTGCCAGCAGTCCCGATGCAGGGGCGCACACTGAAGCTTTCTTT
TRBV19	TRBD1	NA	TRBJ1-3	CASSAQGAGGNTIYF	TGTGCCAGTAGTGCCCAGGGGGCAGGAGGAAACACCATATATTTT
TRBV28	NA	NA	TRBJ2-7	CASSLGSTYEQYF	TGTGCCAGCAGTTTAGGGAGTACCTACGAGCAGTACTTC
TRBV24-1	TRBD2	NA	TRBJ2-1	CATSDGSGGLSYNEQFF	TGTGCCACCAGTGACGGAAGCGGGGGTCTAAGTTACAATGAGCAGTTCTTC
TRBV4-3	NA	NA	TRBJ1-6	CASSQEAASSYNSPLHF	TGCGCCAGCAGCCAAGAGGCGGCTAGCTCCTATAATTCACCCCTCCACTTT
TRBV6-2/TRBV6-3	NA	NA	TRBJ1-5	CASSFQLTAVSQHF	TGTGCCAGCAGTTTCCAACTGACAGCAGTTTCACAGCATTTT
TRBV6-2/TRBV6-3	TRBD2	NA	TRBJ2-7	CASSQTSGRSSYEQYF	TGTGCCAGCAGTCAGACTAGCGGGAGGAGCTCCTACGAGCAGTACTTC
TRBV6-4	NA	NA	TRBJ2-2	CASSDVRGSGELFF	TGTGCCAGCAGTGACGTAAGGGGGTCCGGGGAGCTGTTTTTT